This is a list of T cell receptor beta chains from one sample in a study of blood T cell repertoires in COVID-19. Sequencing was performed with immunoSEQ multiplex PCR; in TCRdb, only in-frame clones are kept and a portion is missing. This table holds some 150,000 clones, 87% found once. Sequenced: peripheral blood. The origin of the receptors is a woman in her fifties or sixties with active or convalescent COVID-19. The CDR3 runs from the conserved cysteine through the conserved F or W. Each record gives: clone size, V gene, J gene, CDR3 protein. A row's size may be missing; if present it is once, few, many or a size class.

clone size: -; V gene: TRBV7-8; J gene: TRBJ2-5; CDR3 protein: CASSLRGDSIETQYF
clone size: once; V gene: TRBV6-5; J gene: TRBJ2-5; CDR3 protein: CASSISGREQETQYF
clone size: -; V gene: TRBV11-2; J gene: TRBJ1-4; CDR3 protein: CASSLVQGLANEKLFF
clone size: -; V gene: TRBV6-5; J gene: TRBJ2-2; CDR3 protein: CASSYSGRANTGELFF
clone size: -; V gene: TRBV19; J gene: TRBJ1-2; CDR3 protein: CASSPMAGTGGDYGYTF
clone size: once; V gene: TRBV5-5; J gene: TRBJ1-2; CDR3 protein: CASSQGTGNYGYTF
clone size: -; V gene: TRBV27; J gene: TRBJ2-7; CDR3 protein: CASSFGSSGSFVYEQYF
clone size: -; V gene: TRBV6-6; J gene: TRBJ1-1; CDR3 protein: CASSPGPNEAFF
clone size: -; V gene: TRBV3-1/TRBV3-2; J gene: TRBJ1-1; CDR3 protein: CASRLDRANTEAFF
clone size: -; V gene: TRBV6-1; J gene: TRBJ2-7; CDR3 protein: CASSDSGAPISYEQYF
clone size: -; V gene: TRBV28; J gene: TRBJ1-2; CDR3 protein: CASSGLEDPNYGYTF
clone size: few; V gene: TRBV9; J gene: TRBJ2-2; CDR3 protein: CASSGRDRVTTGELFF
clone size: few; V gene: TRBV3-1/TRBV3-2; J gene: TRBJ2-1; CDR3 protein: CASSQKEGFLLDPKGEQFF
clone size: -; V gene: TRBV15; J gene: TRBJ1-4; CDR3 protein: CATSRFPTTNEKLFF
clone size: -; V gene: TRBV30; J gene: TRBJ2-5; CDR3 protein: CAWREGQTPQETQYF
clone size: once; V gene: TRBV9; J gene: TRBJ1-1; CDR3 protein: CASSVDMNTEAFF
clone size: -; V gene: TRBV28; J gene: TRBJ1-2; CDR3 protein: CASDWGGIDGYTF
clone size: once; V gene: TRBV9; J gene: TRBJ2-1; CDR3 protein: CASSVGGTGNNEQFF
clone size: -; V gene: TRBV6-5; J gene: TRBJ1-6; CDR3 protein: CASTLGQGYRSPLHF
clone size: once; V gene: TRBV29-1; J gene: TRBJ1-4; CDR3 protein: CSVKGRLNEKLFF
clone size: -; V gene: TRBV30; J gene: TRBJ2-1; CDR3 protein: CAWSSGYNEQFF
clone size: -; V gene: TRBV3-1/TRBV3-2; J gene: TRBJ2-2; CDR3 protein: CASSQENLDRANTGELFF
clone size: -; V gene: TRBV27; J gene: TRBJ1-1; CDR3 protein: CASSLGTGDTEAFF
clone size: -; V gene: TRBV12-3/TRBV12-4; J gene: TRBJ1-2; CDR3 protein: CASTARDSYGYTF
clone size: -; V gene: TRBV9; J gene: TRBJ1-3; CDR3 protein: CASSVTVSGTGLLSSGNTIYF
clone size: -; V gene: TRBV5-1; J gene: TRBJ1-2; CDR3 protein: CASSSSPGTGIGGYTF
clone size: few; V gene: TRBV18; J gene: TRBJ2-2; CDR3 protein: CASSPGQRYTGELFF
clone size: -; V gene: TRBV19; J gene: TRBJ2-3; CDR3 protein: CASNMRGGTDTQYF
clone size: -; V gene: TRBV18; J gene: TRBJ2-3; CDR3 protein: CASSPPRAGSTDTQYF
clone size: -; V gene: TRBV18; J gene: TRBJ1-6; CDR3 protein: CASSTNRAYNSPLHF
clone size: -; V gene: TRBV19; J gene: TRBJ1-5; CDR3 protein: CASSIGGGPLDQPQHF
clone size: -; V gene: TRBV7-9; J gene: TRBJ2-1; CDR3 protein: CASSLRLAPANEQFF
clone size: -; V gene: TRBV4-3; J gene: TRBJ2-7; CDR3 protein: CASSPWTGTYEQYF
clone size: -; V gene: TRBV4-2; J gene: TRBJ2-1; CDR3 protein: CASSPLLWEAGSYNEQFF
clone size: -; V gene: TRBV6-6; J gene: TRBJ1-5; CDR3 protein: CASSNGGYNQPQHF
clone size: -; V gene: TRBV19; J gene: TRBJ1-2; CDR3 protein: CASSIYGDRATVGYTF
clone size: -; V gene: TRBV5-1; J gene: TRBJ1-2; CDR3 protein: CASSIQTENYGYTF
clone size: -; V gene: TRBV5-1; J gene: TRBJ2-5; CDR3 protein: CASSLGRGQETQYF
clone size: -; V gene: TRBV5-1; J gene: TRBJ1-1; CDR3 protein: CASSLEKGGTEAFF
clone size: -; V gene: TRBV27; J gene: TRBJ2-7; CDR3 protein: CASSLSQGHLTYEQYF
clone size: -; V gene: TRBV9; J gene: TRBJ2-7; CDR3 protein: CASSPYGGADYEQYF
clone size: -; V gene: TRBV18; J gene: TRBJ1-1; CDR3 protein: CASSPLTGGAEAFF
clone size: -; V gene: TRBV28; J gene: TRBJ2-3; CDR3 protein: CASSLKWDRGRGTDTQYF
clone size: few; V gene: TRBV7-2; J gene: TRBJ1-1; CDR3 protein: CASSLAIGGTEAFF
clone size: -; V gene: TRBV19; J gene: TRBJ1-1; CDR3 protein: CASSRTGGTEAFF
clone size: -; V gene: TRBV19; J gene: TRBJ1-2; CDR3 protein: CASSTPGQVEYGYTF
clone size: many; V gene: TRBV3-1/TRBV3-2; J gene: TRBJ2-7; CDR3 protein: CASSQGARTYEQYF
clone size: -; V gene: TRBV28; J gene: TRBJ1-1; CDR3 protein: CASTSGTEAFF
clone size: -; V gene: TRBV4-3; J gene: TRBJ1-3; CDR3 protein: CASSQVLAQFSGNTIYF
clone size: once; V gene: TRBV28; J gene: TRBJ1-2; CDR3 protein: CASSRRDRRGYTF
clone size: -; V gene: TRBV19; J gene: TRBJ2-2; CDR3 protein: CASSIGARGRSGELFF
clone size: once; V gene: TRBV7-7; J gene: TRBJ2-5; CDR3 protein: CASSSTVLGTQYF
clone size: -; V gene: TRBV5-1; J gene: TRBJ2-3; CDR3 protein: CASSPWTGDTDTQYF
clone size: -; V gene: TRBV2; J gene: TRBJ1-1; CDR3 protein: CASNSLTGTTEAFF